These 15 T cell receptor beta chains came from one sample sequenced in a study of T cell responses to AZD1222 COVID-19 vaccine. Sequencing used immunoSEQ multiplex PCR; TCRdb keeps in-frame clones, though not all of them. The sample records roughly 150,000 clones, 89% being singletons. This specimen consisted of peripheral blood, obtained on day 0 of AZD1222 vaccination. All receptors derive from an adult in good health.

V is TRBV7-3 and J is TRBJ1-1, with D unresolved. The CDR3 sequence is 11 residues long. V gave up 2 bases and J gave up 7 bases, with 5 bases separating them. The V gene's germline CDR1 is SGHTA and CDR2 FQGTGA. CDR3 amino acids: CASSLSFEAFF. In DNA form, the CDR3 reads TGTGCCAGCAGCTTATCATTTGAAGCTTTCTTT.

This clone showed up just once. The chain has TRBV25-1 and TRBJ1-2; 7 bases map to TRBD1. The V segment lost 5 bases and the J segment 8 bases; nucleotides outside the gene matches: 17. Germline V lookup: CDR1 MGHDK, CDR2 SYGVNS. The CDR3 has 16 residues. CDR3 loop: CASSSTSHGQARGYTF. The DNA of the CDR3 is TGTGCCAGCAGTTCGACAAGCCATGGACAGGCGCGAGGCTACACCTTC.

This chain links TRBV3-1 (or the pseudogene TRBV3-2) with TRBJ2-2; 9 bases match TRBD2. The CDR3 length is 15 residues. The germline gives CDR1 LGHDT, CDR2 YNNKEL (reference sequence). With V trimmed by 6 bases and J by 7 bases, 9 bases remained unmatched. The DNA of the CDR3 is TGTGCCAGCAGGACACGTAGCGGGAGCGTCGGGGAGCTGTTTTTT. Its translation is CASRTRSGSVGELFF.

This chain connects TRBV11-1 to TRBJ1-5; D unresolved. This CDR3 contains 13 residues. The V end was cut by 2 bases, the J end by 5 bases, with 7 bases between. Germline V gene lookup returns CDR1 SGHAT and CDR2 FQDESV (reference sequence). DNA of the CDR3: TGTGCCAGCAGCTTACGAGTTGATCAGCCCCAGCATTTT. Translated, it gives CASSLRVDQPQHF.

The chain uses TRBV18 and TRBJ2-3; D call uncertain. Trimming took off 3 bases at V and 8 bases at J, with 21 bases between the two ends. The CDR3 runs 16 residues. Germline-derived CDR1 and CDR2 are KGHSH and LQKENI. CDR3 residues: CASSPRDRSRPGTQYF. CDR3 coding DNA: TGTGCCAGCTCACCGAGAGACCGTTCAAGACCTGGTACGCAGTATTTT.

This sequence joins TRBV6-6 and TRBJ1-2, with D unclear. CDR1 is MNHNY and CDR2 is SVGAGI in the germline V gene (reference sequence). There are 12 residues in the CDR3. V lost 6 bases, J lost 3 bases, and 8 bases lay in between. The CDR3 reads CASSLRDYGYTF. The CDR3 region has the DNA TGTGCCAGCAGCCTCCGAGACTATGGCTACACCTTC.

The V call is TRBV19, the J call TRBJ2-6, with D uncertain. The germline CDR1 and CDR2 sequences are LNHDA and SQIVND (reference sequence). The CDR3 is 16 amino acids. V was cut by 5 bases and J by 2 bases, with 13 bases left in between. CDR3 sequence: CASSPLLSAGANVLTF. CDR3 nucleotides: TGTGCCAGTAGTCCCCTTCTCTCCGCTGGGGCCAACGTCCTGACTTTC.

The chain has TRBV9 and TRBJ2-2, with D possibly TRBD1 on 5 matching bases. CDR3 length: 15 amino acids. V lost 3 bases to trimming and J lost 4 bases, with 13 bases between them. Germline values: CDR1 SGDLS, CDR2 YYNGEE. As DNA, the CDR3 is TGTGCCAGCAGCGCGACAGCCTTAGGCACCGGGGAGCTGTTTTTT. This sequence encodes CASSATALGTGELFF.

The chain carries TRBV9 and TRBJ1-1, with 10 bases identical to TRBD1. CDR1 is SGDLS and CDR2 is YYNGEE in the germline V gene. The ends lost 3 bases at V and 5 bases at J; junction bases unmatched: 7. This CDR3 comprises 15 residues. The CDR3 DNA sequence: TGTGCCAGCAGCGCGGGGGGACAGGGGCGAACTGAAGCTTTCTTT. Protein: CASSAGGQGRTEAFF.

The chain links TRBV24-1 to TRBJ1-4, with D possibly TRBD1 on 5 matching bases. In germline, CDR1 is KGHDR, CDR2 SFDVKD. The CDR3 has 18 amino acids. Trimming took off 5 bases at V and 7 bases at J, with 25 bases between the two ends. The CDR3 DNA sequence: TGTGCCACCAGTGGCCCAGTCACCGGGACCCCGGAAGGTGAAAAACTGTTTTTT. As protein: CATSGPVTGTPEGEKLFF.

V gene TRBV19 combines with J gene TRBJ2-6; no firm D call. Germline V gene lookup returns CDR1 LNHDA and CDR2 SQIVND (reference sequence). The CDR3 has 18 residues. Trimming took 8 bases from V and 0 from J, leaving 20 bases between them. CDR3 protein: CASRSGRTGSSGANVLTF. The CDR3 DNA sequence: TGTGCCAGTCGTTCCGGGCGGACGGGCTCCTCTGGGGCCAACGTCCTGACTTTC.

The chain has TRBV2 and TRBJ1-3; 9 positions match TRBD1. Germline CDR1 reads SNHLY; CDR2 reads FYNNEI. The V and J ends lost 6 bases and 8 bases, in that order; junction bases with no gene match: 5. The CDR3 is 13 amino acids. In DNA, the CDR3 is TGTGCCAGCAGGAGGGACAGGGCGGACACCATATATTTT. Translated: CASRRDRADTIYF.

This clone came up a few times. V is TRBV7-2 and J is TRBJ1-4; no clear D. From germline, CDR1 is SGHTA and CDR2 FQGNSA. The length of the CDR3 is 15 residues. Trimming removed 5 bases at V and 1 base at J, with 11 bases between. The CDR3 nucleotides are TGTGCCAGCAGCCAAGGAGGAGGAACTAATGAAAAACTGTTTTTT. As protein: CASSQGGGTNEKLFF.

The chain is built from TRBV5-1 and TRBJ2-2, with unresolved D. The CDR3 is 12 amino acids. Trimming took off 5 bases at V and 3 bases at J, with 5 bases between the two ends. CDR1 is SGHRS and CDR2 is YFSETQ in the germline V gene. CDR3 nucleotide sequence: TGCGCCAGCAGATTTGACACCGGGGAGCTGTTTTTT. Amino acid sequence: CASRFDTGELFF.

The chain couples TRBV7-2 to TRBJ1-2; a weak D match, TRBD1 (5 bases). Trimming removed 0 bases at V and 5 bases at J, with 7 bases between. Germline V lookup: CDR1 SGHTA, CDR2 FQGNSA. CDR3 length: 13 residues. CDR3 in amino acids: CASSLAGTYGYTF. For the CDR3, the DNA is TGTGCCAGCAGCTTAGCTGGGACTTATGGCTACACCTTC.